Below, 32 T cell receptor beta chains from the same sample are listed, as sequenced in a study of blood T cells in healthy people across ages. The second PCR ran roughly 7 to 12 cycles with a sample-barcoded 5' primer and J-beta primers. MiXCR, run by TCRdb on the 5' RACE reads, gives a single entry per CDR3 protein. Altogether about 620,000 distinct CDR3 sequences are present, about 50% being singletons, with the ten largest covering approximately 15%. Sequencing was performed on blood. The origin of the receptors is a woman of 80 years or more in good health.

To note about this clonotype: The junction departs from the called germline gene at one end, perhaps through a read error. The V gene is TRBV9, the J gene TRBJ2-7; D remains unclear. From germline, CDR1 is SGDLS and CDR2 YYNGEE. The CDR3 is 14 residues long. The CDR3 DNA follows: TGCGCCAGCAGCTTGCAGACATCCTCCTACGAGCAGTACTTC. Amino acids: CASSLQTSSYEQYF. Using reference TRBV9 and TRBJ2-7 for the parts outside the CDR3, the full variable domain is DSGVTQTPKHLITATGQRVTLRCSPRSGDLSVYWYQQSLDQGLQFLIQYYNGEERAKGNILERFSAQQFPDLHSELNLSSLELGDSALYFCASSLQTSSYEQYFGPGTRLTVT.

The chain joins TRBV6-1 to TRBJ1-2; no clear D. V dropped 0 bases and J dropped 1 base, with 12 bases sitting between them. Germline CDR1 reads MNHNS; CDR2 reads SASEGT. This CDR3 region has 16 residues. CDR3 amino acids: CASSEALGKLNYGYTF. DNA of the CDR3: TGTGCCAGCAGTGAAGCGCTGGGCAAACTTAACTATGGCTACACCTTC.

This clonotype appeared a few times. The gene calls are TRBV2 and TRBJ1-6; D not certain. In germline, CDR1 is SNHLY, CDR2 FYNNEI. The CDR3 totals 11 residues. V was pared by 6 bases and J by 8 bases, with 5 bases between. CDR3 sequence (DNA): TGTGCCAGCAGGCGAGATTCACCCCTCCACTTT. This sequence encodes CASRRDSPLHF.

The chain is built from TRBV12-3 or TRBV12-4 and TRBJ2-2, with a tentative D call TRBD1 (6 bases). This CDR3 region has 16 residues. V shed 3 bases and J shed 0 bases, with 11 bases lying between them. The CDR3 bases are TGTGCCAGCAGTTTCGACAGGTCGACGAACACCGGGGAGCTGTTTTTT. Translation: CASSFDRSTNTGELFF.

The V and J genes are TRBV7-2 and TRBJ1-2; no clear D gene. The CDR3 runs 15 residues. The V and J ends lost 1 base and 1 base respectively, with 10 bases between them. Looked up from germline, CDR1 is SGHTA and CDR2 is FQGNSA. CDR3 loop: CASSLDWELNYGYTF. In nucleotides, the CDR3 is TGTGCCAGCAGCTTAGATTGGGAACTTAACTATGGCTACACCTTC.

This sequence joins TRBV7-9 and TRBJ2-1; tentatively, D is TRBD2 (6 bases). The J call is doubtful: the DNA matches TRBJ2-7 better. This CDR3 region has 11 residues. CDR1 is SEHNR, CDR2 FQNEAQ, per germline (reference sequence). CDR3 sequence (DNA): TGTGCCAGCAGGCGGGACCTCGAGCAGTACTTC. Residues: CASRRDLEQYF.

The chain couples TRBV21-1 to TRBJ2-4; the listed D gene, TRBD1, was not tested against the DNA. TRBJ2-7 matches the DNA end more closely, so the J call is doubtful. TRBV21-1 is flagged as a pseudogene. The CDR3 extends over 18 amino acids. CDR3 residues: CASSKGRGRTGDYYEQYF. The DNA of the CDR3 is TGTGCCAGCAGCAAGGGAAGGGGGAGGACAGGCGACTACTACGAGCAGTACTTC.

The V call is TRBV15, the J call TRBJ2-1; 8 bases align to TRBD2. V was clipped by 7 bases and J by 10 bases; unmatched bases: 12. Germline assignment: CDR1 LNHNV and CDR2 YYDKDF (reference sequence). The CDR3 spans 14 residues. CDR3 sequence: CATTMVAGSVEQFF. The CDR3 DNA follows: TGTGCCACCACCATGGTAGCGGGGTCGGTAGAGCAGTTCTTC. Full variable domain (missing parts from reference TRBV15 and TRBJ2-1): DAMVIQNPRYQVTQFGKPVTLSCSQTLNHNVMYWYQQKSSQAPKLLFHYYDKDFNNEADTPDNFQSRRPNTSFCFLDIRSPGLGDTAMYLCATTMVAGSVEQFFGPGTRLTVL.

As regards this clonotype: It may be a read error: a sequence one base away is much more abundant. The chain carries TRBV3-1 and TRBJ2-5, with 9 bases matching TRBD2. The better agreement between TRBJ2-1 and the DNA end casts doubt on the J call. Germline loops: CDR1 LGHDT, CDR2 YNNKEL (reference sequence). This CDR3 spans 15 amino acids. The CDR3 coding sequence is TGTGCCAGCAGCCAGCTAGCGGGGATCCAAGAGACCCAGTTCTTC. The encoded protein is CASSQLAGIQETQFF.

This chain uses TRBV10-3 with TRBJ2-7; 11 bases fit TRBD2. Judging by the DNA end, TRBJ2-5 fits better; the J call may be wrong. Germline-derived CDR1 and CDR2 are ENHRY and SYGVKD. The CDR3 is 14 amino acids. The CDR3 loop is CAISGLAGQETQYF. CDR3 in DNA: TGTGCCATCAGTGGACTAGCGGGGCAAGAGACCCAGTACTTC.

The V call is TRBV29-1, the J call TRBJ1-1; 7 nucleotides match TRBD1. V shed 7 bases, J shed 1 base, and the junction held 3 bases outside the gene matches. CDR3 length equals 12 residues. CDR1 is SQVTM and CDR2 is ANQGSEA in the germline V gene. Written as DNA, the CDR3 is TGCAGCGGCCGACAGGGGAACACTGAAGCTTTCTTT. This codes for CSGRQGNTEAFF. Combining the CDR3 with reference TRBV29-1 and TRBJ1-1 gives the whole variable domain SAVISQKPSRDICQRGTSLTIQCQVDSQVTMMFWYRQQPGQSLTLIATANQGSEATYESGFVIDKFPISRPNLTFSTLTVSNMSPEDSSIYLCSGRQGNTEAFFGQGTRLTVV.

This clonotype was detected only a few times. This chain connects TRBV28 to TRBJ2-1, with 7 positions matching TRBD2. The ends lost 5 bases at V and 6 bases at J; junction bases unmatched: 10. CDR3 length: 15 residues. CDR1 and CDR2 (germline): MDHEN, SYDVKM. CDR3 amino acids: CASSPLRLASNEQFF. Here the CDR3 DNA reads TGTGCCAGCAGTCCGTTGAGACTAGCAAGCAATGAGCAGTTCTTC.

This chain connects TRBV12-3 or TRBV12-4 to TRBJ2-2; TRBD2 matches 8 bases. V dropped 6 bases and J dropped 5; count of bases not matched to a gene: 8. CDR3 length equals 15 residues. The CDR3 loop reads CASSLEGGGTGELFF. CDR3 nucleotide sequence: TGTGCCAGCAGCCTCGAAGGCGGGGGGACCGGGGAGCTGTTTTTT.

This clonotype was seen ten or more times. The V and J genes are TRBV20-1 and TRBJ2-7; D could derive from TRBD1 or TRBD2 (5 bases each). Deletions cut 4 bases from V and 3 bases from J, with 22 bases between. Germline CDR1 reads DFQATT; CDR2 reads SNEGSKA (reference sequence). CDR3 length: 16 residues. CDR3 DNA sequence: TGCAGTGCTATCAGGGACCTGAGGCTTAGACTCTACGAGCAGTACTTC. This sequence encodes CSAIRDLRLRLYEQYF.

This chain joins TRBV30 and TRBJ1-5, with TRBD1 as a possible D gene (5 bases). CDR3 length: 14 residues. The germline V gene has CDR1 GTSNPN and CDR2 SVGIG (reference sequence). The germline V and J ends were trimmed by 1 base and 7 bases, with 14 bases remaining between them. DNA of the CDR3: TGTGCCTGGAGTGGGGCCGGGGGTAAGCAGCCCCAGCATTTT. Translated: CAWSGAGGKQPQHF.

The chain recombines TRBV28 with TRBJ2-3; the D gene is possibly TRBD1 (5 bases). V dropped 6 bases and J dropped 2 bases, with 15 bases sitting between them. Germline CDR1 MDHEN, CDR2 SYDVKM. The CDR3 covers 15 residues. CDR3: CASRGAVASTDTQYF. The CDR3 DNA reads TGTGCCAGCAGAGGGGCGGTGGCATCCACAGATACGCAGTATTTT.

A note on this clonotype: A read error is possible here, since a much larger clone lies one base away. The rearrangement joins TRBV25-1 to TRBJ2-3; D may be TRBD1 (6 bases). The germline V and J ends were trimmed by 7 bases and 4 bases, with 12 bases remaining between them. This CDR3 spans 13 amino acids. CDR1 and CDR2 from the germline V gene are MGHDK and SYGVNS. The CDR3 sequence is CASTDRYADTQYF. In DNA, the CDR3 is TGTGCCAGCACTGACAGGTATGCAGATACGCAGTATTTT. The full variable domain, in which reference TRBV25-1 and TRBJ2-3 provide the parts outside the CDR3, is EADIYQTPRYLVIGTGKKITLECSQTMGHDKMYWYQQDPGMELHLIHYSYGVNSTEKGDLSSESTVSRIRTEHFPLTLESARPSHTSQYLCASTDRYADTQYFGPGTRLTVL.

This clonotype has more than one count but fewer than ten. Germline and junction disagree at one end, which may indicate a read error. V is TRBV7-3 and J is TRBJ2-1; 7 nucleotides align to TRBD1. The CDR3 is 12 amino acids. Germline loops: CDR1 SGHTA, CDR2 FQGTGA. CDR3 amino acids: CASSVQGNAQFF. The CDR3 DNA reads as TGTGCCAGCAGCGTACAGGGGAATGCGCAGTTCTTC.

This clonotype turned up a few times. The J gene is TRBJ2-5, the V gene TRBV7-3, with TRBD2 matching 14 bases. The CDR3 covers 17 residues. Germline values: CDR1 SGHTA, CDR2 FQGTGA. V shed 1 base, J shed 5 bases, and the junction held 6 bases outside the gene matches. The CDR3 region is CASSLIGTSGRLETQYF. CDR3 nucleotide sequence: TGTGCCAGCAGCTTAATAGGGACTAGCGGGAGACTGGAGACCCAGTACTTC.

The chain joins TRBV6-5 to TRBJ2-1; D ambiguous. Trimming removed 2 bases at V and 6 bases at J, with 14 bases between. There are 15 residues in the CDR3. Germline CDR1 reads MNHEY; CDR2 reads SVGAGI. The CDR3 is CASSYGAESGNEQFF. In DNA, the CDR3 is TGTGCCAGCAGTTACGGTGCGGAATCTGGCAATGAGCAGTTCTTC.

As regards this clonotype: A much larger clone is a single base away; this may be a read error. The gene calls are TRBV20-1 and TRBJ2-4, with 12 bases that match TRBD1. The last part of the DNA fits TRBJ2-5 better; the J call may be wrong. The CDR3 length is 14 residues. Germline loops: CDR1 DFQATT, CDR2 SNEGSKA (reference sequence). The CDR3 here is CRARGQGALETQYF. The CDR3 DNA follows: TGCAGAGCTAGGGGACAGGGGGCGTTGGAGACCCAGTACTTC.

This clonotype was seen a single time. The chain couples TRBV19 to TRBJ2-1; D is uncertain. Trimming pared 7 bases from V and 3 bases from J, leaving 13 bases between. There are 14 residues in the CDR3. CDR1 is LNHDA, CDR2 SQIVND, per germline (reference sequence). As DNA, the CDR3 is TGTGCCAGTACTCCGGGTCTCTACTACAATGAGCAGTTCTTC. Protein sequence: CASTPGLYYNEQFF. The variable domain in full, completed from reference TRBV19 and TRBJ2-1, reads DGGITQSPKYLFRKEGQNVTLSCEQNLNHDAMYWYRQDPGQGLRLIYYSQIVNDFQKGDIAEGYSVSREKKESFPLTVTSAQKNPTAFYLCASTPGLYYNEQFFGPGTRLTVL.

This clonotype was seen many times. This chain uses TRBV5-1 with TRBJ2-1; 7 bases match TRBD1. The V segment lost 5 bases and the J segment 6 bases; nucleotides outside the gene matches: 8. This CDR3 region has 14 residues. Germline assignment: CDR1 SGHRS and CDR2 YFSETQ. CDR3 DNA: TGCGCCAGCAGAACCGGGACAGAGAGCAATGAGCAGTTCTTC. It specifies CASRTGTESNEQFF.

This clonotype was counted ten times or more. J is TRBJ1-2 and V is TRBV6-5; 12 positions agree with TRBD1. The CDR3 has 13 amino acids. J gave up 6 bases and V 9 bases, and 5 bases lay outside the gene matches. Germline values: CDR1 MNHEY, CDR2 SVGAGI. The chain's CDR3 is CASRDRGRDGYTF. CDR3 in DNA: TGTGCCAGTCGGGACAGGGGGCGCGATGGCTACACCTTC.

The chain combines TRBV12-3 or TRBV12-4 with TRBJ2-3; weak D call: TRBD2 (5 bases). Trimming shortened V by 4 bases and J by 4 bases, and 24 bases separated the two germline ends. The CDR3 sequence is 18 residues long. CDR3 sequence reads: CASSSKLVGSLGADTQYF. In nucleotides, the CDR3 is TGTGCCAGCAGTTCGAAACTAGTGGGCAGCTTGGGCGCAGATACGCAGTATTTT.

This clonotype was seen a handful of times. The chain recombines TRBV20-1 with TRBJ1-1; no definite D call. This CDR3 has 14 residues. V lost 3 bases and J lost 0, with 11 bases in between. Germline-derived CDR1 and CDR2 are DFQATT and SNEGSKA (reference sequence). The DNA of the CDR3 is TGCAGTGCTAGCGTGTTTCCCCTGAACACTGAAGCTTTCTTT. Translation: CSASVFPLNTEAFF.

This clonotype has only a few counts. The chain employs TRBV18 and TRBJ1-1; D unclear. The V gene's germline CDR1 is KGHSH and CDR2 LQKENI. V lost 6 bases, J lost 5 bases, and 10 bases lay in between. The CDR3 contains 12 residues. CDR3 nucleotide sequence: TGTGCCAGCTCCCCTGGGTGGACTGAAGCTTTCTTT. It codes for CASSPGWTEAFF.

This clonotype was recorded many times. The chain uses TRBV29-1 and TRBJ2-5; D gene uncertain. Germline assignment: CDR1 SQVTM and CDR2 ANQGSEA. This CDR3 region has 14 residues. The V end lost 4 bases, the J end lost 4 bases, and 16 bases lay between the germline ends. Here the CDR3 DNA reads TGCAGCGTTGGAAATGGGCCCGTCCCAGAGACCCAGTACTTC. Residues: CSVGNGPVPETQYF.

This clonotype occurred once. This chain links TRBV10-1 with TRBJ1-4; TRBD1 might be the D (5 bases). V lost 9 bases and J lost 8, with 19 bases in between. Per germline, CDR1 WNHNN and CDR2 SYGVQD (reference sequence). The CDR3 totals 14 residues. This chain's CDR3 is CARRPGGRDEKLFF. CDR3 nucleotide sequence: TGCGCCAGAAGACCCGGAGGCAGGGACGAAAAACTGTTTTTT.

In DNA form, the CDR3 reads TGCGCCAGCAGCTTGCCTAGACTCGGTCCGGGTCTTTTTTATGGCTACACCTTC. Translating it yields CASSLPRLGPGLFYGYTF. The rearrangement uses TRBV5-1 and TRBJ1-2; D is unresolved. Germline V gives CDR1 SGHRS, CDR2 YFSETQ. This CDR3 region has 18 residues. The germline V and J ends were trimmed by 1 base and 5 bases, with 24 bases remaining between them.

A remark on this clonotype: A read error may be the cause here, since a much bigger clone is one base away. The chain employs TRBV12-3 or TRBV12-4 and TRBJ2-1; D is ambiguous. V dropped 2 bases and J dropped 13 bases, with 9 bases sitting between them. CDR3 size: 11 residues. CDR3 loop: CASSLHETQFF. The CDR3 region has the DNA TGTGCCAGCAGTTTACACGAGACCCAGTTCTTC.

V usage is TRBV6-6 and J usage is TRBJ2-4; D uncertain. CDR3 length equals 16 residues. Germline CDR1 MNHNY, CDR2 SVGAGI (reference sequence). V was cut by 6 bases and J by 1 base, with 16 bases left in between. The CDR3 coding sequence is TGTGCCAGCAGCCCCTTGGCTCCTTCGGCCAAAAACATTCAGTACTTC. Translating gives CASSPLAPSAKNIQYF.